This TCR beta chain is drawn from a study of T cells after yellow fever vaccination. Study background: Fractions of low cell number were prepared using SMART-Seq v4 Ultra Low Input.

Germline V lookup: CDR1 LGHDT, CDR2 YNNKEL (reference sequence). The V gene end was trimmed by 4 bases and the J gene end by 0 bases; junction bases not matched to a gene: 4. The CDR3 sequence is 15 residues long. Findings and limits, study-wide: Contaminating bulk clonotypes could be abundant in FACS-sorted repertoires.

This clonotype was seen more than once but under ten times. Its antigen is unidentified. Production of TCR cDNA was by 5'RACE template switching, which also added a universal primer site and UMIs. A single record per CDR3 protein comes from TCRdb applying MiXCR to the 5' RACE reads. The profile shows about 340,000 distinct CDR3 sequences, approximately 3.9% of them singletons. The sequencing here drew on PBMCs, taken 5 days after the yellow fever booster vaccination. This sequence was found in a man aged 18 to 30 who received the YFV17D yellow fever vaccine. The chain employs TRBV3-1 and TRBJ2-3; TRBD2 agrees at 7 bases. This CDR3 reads CASSPGTTSTDTQYF. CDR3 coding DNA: TGTGCCAGCAGCCCGGGGACTACAAGCACAGATACGCAGTATTTT.